Reported below is one TCR beta chain. The sample comes from a study of human T cells and chemical hapten exposure. Trimming removed 5 bases from V and 4 bases from J; junction bases left unmatched: 8. The germline V gene encodes CDR1 SNHLY and CDR2 FYNNEI. The length of the CDR3 is 15 residues. Study processing details: Between about 23,224 and 700,000 TCRs appeared in each sample, and the median stood at around 92,000. TCRdb reprocessed the RACE reads via MiXCR and lists one record per CDR3 protein. The V and J calls reflect TCRdb's pipeline rather than the authors' work. Of some 190,000 distinct CDR3 sequences in the sample, approximately 20% were seen once. The time point here: patch test 1, 2 weeks after DPC sensitization. Treatment defined: therapeutic diphenylcyclopropenone sensitization with weekly scalp DPC.

This clonotype was obtained from a woman in her forties or fifties with alopecia areata. Some clones in this sample may be carry-over from other donors' samples. This specimen was whole blood, taken in connection with sensitization to the hapten diphenylcyclopropenone (DPC). V and J are TRBV2 and TRBJ1-1; 9 nucleotides agree with TRBD1. CDR3 sequence reads: CASSNRGPFGTEAFF. The CDR3 DNA sequence: TGTGCCAGCAGTAACAGGGGGCCTTTCGGCACTGAAGCTTTCTTT.